This is a list of T cell receptor beta chains from one sample in a study of T cell repertoires in cytomegalovirus infection. TCRdb reprocessed the reads with MiXCR, giving one entry per CDR3 protein. The table records roughly 920,000 distinct CDR3 sequences, roughly 30% of them present only once. The antigens of these receptors remain unknown. The specimen was cultured CD8+ T cells from PBMCs, collected from culture after CMV antigen stimulation. The receptors come from a human donor in good health (CMV status not recorded). Some clones in this sample may be carry-over from other donors' samples. Each CDR3 is given with its conserved first and last residue. The order of the fields is D gene, J gene, clone size, V gene, CDR3 DNA, CDR3 protein. A D gene is named only where the DNA matches it firmly. Size is omitted from some rows. Given values are once, few, many or a class for expanded clones.

D gene: -
J gene: TRBJ2-1
clone size: -
V gene: TRBV7-3
CDR3 DNA: TGTGCCAGCAGCTCAATTCCGAGAACGCGTAGCGATGAGCAGTTCTTC
CDR3 protein: CASSSIPRTRSDEQFF

D gene: -
J gene: TRBJ2-1
clone size: -
V gene: TRBV6-6
CDR3 DNA: TGTGCCAGCAGTTACTCGGCGGCCTCCTACAATGAGCAGTTCTTC
CDR3 protein: CASSYSAASYNEQFF

D gene: -
J gene: TRBJ2-3
clone size: few
V gene: TRBV7-9
CDR3 DNA: TGTGCCAGCAGCTCACCCGGGACTGCACTGGATACGCAGTATTTT
CDR3 protein: CASSSPGTALDTQYF

D gene: TRBD1
J gene: TRBJ1-2
clone size: -
V gene: TRBV27
CDR3 DNA: TGTGCCAGCAGTTTATCACCCTTGACAGGGTCGGGTGGCTACACCTTC
CDR3 protein: CASSLSPLTGSGGYTF

D gene: TRBD2
J gene: TRBJ2-1
clone size: -
V gene: TRBV6-2/TRBV6-3
CDR3 DNA: TGTGCCAGCAGAGTTCCTATGGGACTAGCGGGGGGATACAATGAGCAGTTCTTC
CDR3 protein: CASRVPMGLAGGYNEQFF

D gene: -
J gene: TRBJ2-1
clone size: few
V gene: TRBV24-1
CDR3 DNA: TGTGCCACCAGTGTTTCGCCAGACCCTAGGGATGAGCAGTTCTTC
CDR3 protein: CATSVSPDPRDEQFF

D gene: -
J gene: TRBJ2-3
clone size: -
V gene: TRBV29-1
CDR3 DNA: TGCAGCGGAGATACGCAGTATTTT
CDR3 protein: CSGDTQYF

D gene: -
J gene: TRBJ2-3
clone size: few
V gene: TRBV7-6
CDR3 DNA: TGTGCCAGCAGCTTATCGCCGGGTAGCACAGATACGCAGTATTTT
CDR3 protein: CASSLSPGSTDTQYF

D gene: -
J gene: TRBJ1-1
clone size: few
V gene: TRBV19
CDR3 DNA: TGTGCCAGTAGTATAACCCCACAGGATGAAGCTTTCTTT
CDR3 protein: CASSITPQDEAFF

D gene: -
J gene: TRBJ2-1
clone size: -
V gene: TRBV27
CDR3 DNA: TGTGCCAGCAGTTTAGGCCTTGGTGAGCAGTTCTTC
CDR3 protein: CASSLGLGEQFF

D gene: -
J gene: TRBJ1-3
clone size: -
V gene: TRBV29-1
CDR3 DNA: TGCAGCGTTGAAGATCTTCGGGGGGAGGCTAGAAACACCATATATTTT
CDR3 protein: CSVEDLRGEARNTIYF

D gene: -
J gene: TRBJ1-5
clone size: -
V gene: TRBV20-1
CDR3 DNA: TGCAGTGCTAGAGGCCCCGGGACTTACAAAGTTCAGCCCCAGCATTTT
CDR3 protein: CSARGPGTYKVQPQHF

D gene: -
J gene: TRBJ2-3
clone size: -
V gene: TRBV9
CDR3 DNA: TGTGCCAGCACCGCGGGGGCACCCACAGATACGCAGTATTTT
CDR3 protein: CASTAGAPTDTQYF

D gene: TRBD1
J gene: TRBJ2-5
clone size: -
V gene: TRBV19
CDR3 DNA: TGTGCCAGTAGTTTCGCACCGGGACAGGGGAGAGAGACCCAGTACTTC
CDR3 protein: CASSFAPGQGRETQYF

D gene: -
J gene: TRBJ1-1
clone size: -
V gene: TRBV9
CDR3 DNA: TGTGCCAGCAGCGTAGGACTAAGGGGGACTGAAGCTTTCTTT
CDR3 protein: CASSVGLRGTEAFF

D gene: TRBD2
J gene: TRBJ2-3
clone size: few
V gene: TRBV12-3/TRBV12-4
CDR3 DNA: TGTGCCACGCGGGGGGAGGCAGATACGCAGTATTTT
CDR3 protein: CATRGEADTQYF

D gene: -
J gene: TRBJ1-1
clone size: -
V gene: TRBV13
CDR3 DNA: TGTGCCAGCAGCCTAGTAGGGCGTCGAACTGAAGCTTTCTTT
CDR3 protein: CASSLVGRRTEAFF

D gene: -
J gene: TRBJ2-7
clone size: -
V gene: TRBV6-1
CDR3 DNA: TGTGCCAGCAGCCAATGGGGCGGCTACGAGCAGTACTTC
CDR3 protein: CASSQWGGYEQYF

D gene: -
J gene: TRBJ1-1
clone size: -
V gene: TRBV7-2
CDR3 DNA: TGTGCCAGCAGCTCCTTAAGGGGCAGGGGCTGGAGCACTGAAGCTTTCTTT
CDR3 protein: CASSSLRGRGWSTEAFF

D gene: -
J gene: TRBJ1-5
clone size: many
V gene: TRBV12-3/TRBV12-4
CDR3 DNA: TGTGCCAGCACCTCTCCGGGGTATAGCAATCAGCCCCAGCATTTT
CDR3 protein: CASTSPGYSNQPQHF

D gene: TRBD2
J gene: TRBJ2-1
clone size: -
V gene: TRBV19
CDR3 DNA: TGTGCCAGTAGTCTATGGACTAGCGGGGGAAACAATGAGCAGTTCTTC
CDR3 protein: CASSLWTSGGNNEQFF

D gene: -
J gene: TRBJ2-7
clone size: -
V gene: TRBV10-3
CDR3 DNA: TGTGCCATCAGGATGGCAGGGCCAACCTACGAGCAGTACTTC
CDR3 protein: CAIRMAGPTYEQYF

D gene: TRBD1
J gene: TRBJ1-1
clone size: -
V gene: TRBV16
CDR3 DNA: TGTGCCAGCAGCCATCGGACAGGTAAGGACACTGAAGCTTTCTTT
CDR3 protein: CASSHRTGKDTEAFF

D gene: TRBD2
J gene: TRBJ2-1
clone size: many
V gene: TRBV7-8
CDR3 DNA: TGTGCCAGCAGCGGACCGGGACTAGCGGATTACAATGAGCAGTTCTTC
CDR3 protein: CASSGPGLADYNEQFF

D gene: TRBD2
J gene: TRBJ2-7
clone size: -
V gene: TRBV10-3
CDR3 DNA: TGTGCCATCAGTTCGACTAGCACCTACGAGCAGTACTTC
CDR3 protein: CAISSTSTYEQYF

D gene: -
J gene: TRBJ2-1
clone size: once
V gene: TRBV6-5
CDR3 DNA: TGTGCCAGCAGTTTAGGGGGGGCCCTTGAGCAGTTCTTC
CDR3 protein: CASSLGGALEQFF

D gene: -
J gene: TRBJ1-1
clone size: few
V gene: TRBV11-2
CDR3 DNA: TGTGCCAGCAGCGCCTGGGGCAGGGCTGAACCTGAAGCTTTCTTT
CDR3 protein: CASSAWGRAEPEAFF

D gene: -
J gene: TRBJ1-2
clone size: few
V gene: TRBV5-6
CDR3 DNA: TGTGCCAGCAGCTTGGAGGGACCCTTCTATGGCTACACCTTC
CDR3 protein: CASSLEGPFYGYTF

D gene: -
J gene: TRBJ2-3
clone size: many
V gene: TRBV7-6
CDR3 DNA: TGTGCCAGCAGCTTTCTAGCGACTAGCACAGATACGCAGTATTTT
CDR3 protein: CASSFLATSTDTQYF

D gene: TRBD1
J gene: TRBJ2-2
clone size: -
V gene: TRBV27
CDR3 DNA: TGTGCCACCCAGGGGGCCCCGAACACCGGGGAGCTGTTTTTT
CDR3 protein: CATQGAPNTGELFF

D gene: TRBD1
J gene: TRBJ1-4
clone size: -
V gene: TRBV4-1
CDR3 DNA: TGCGCCAGCAGCCACGAGGACAGGGAGGATGAAAAACTGTTTTTT
CDR3 protein: CASSHEDREDEKLFF

D gene: -
J gene: TRBJ2-2
clone size: many
V gene: TRBV7-6
CDR3 DNA: TGTGCCAGCAGCTTAGATGGTAGACGGATGATCACCGGGGAGCTGTTTTTT
CDR3 protein: CASSLDGRRMITGELFF